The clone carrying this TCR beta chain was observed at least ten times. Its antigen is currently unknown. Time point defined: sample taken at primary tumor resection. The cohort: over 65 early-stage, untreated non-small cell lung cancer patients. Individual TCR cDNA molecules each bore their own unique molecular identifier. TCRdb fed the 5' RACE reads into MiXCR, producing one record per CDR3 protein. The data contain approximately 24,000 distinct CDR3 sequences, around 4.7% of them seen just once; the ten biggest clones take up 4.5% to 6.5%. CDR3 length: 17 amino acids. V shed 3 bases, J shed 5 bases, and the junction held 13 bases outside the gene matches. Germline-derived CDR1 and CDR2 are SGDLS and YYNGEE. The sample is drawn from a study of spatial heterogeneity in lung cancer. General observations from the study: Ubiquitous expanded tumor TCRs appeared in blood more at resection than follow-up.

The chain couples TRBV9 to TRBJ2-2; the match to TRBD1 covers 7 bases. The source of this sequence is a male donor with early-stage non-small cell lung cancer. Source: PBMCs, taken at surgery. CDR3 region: CASSASGQSMRTGELFF. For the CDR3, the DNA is TGTGCCAGCAGCGCATCGGGACAGTCGATGAGGACCGGGGAGCTGTTTTTT.